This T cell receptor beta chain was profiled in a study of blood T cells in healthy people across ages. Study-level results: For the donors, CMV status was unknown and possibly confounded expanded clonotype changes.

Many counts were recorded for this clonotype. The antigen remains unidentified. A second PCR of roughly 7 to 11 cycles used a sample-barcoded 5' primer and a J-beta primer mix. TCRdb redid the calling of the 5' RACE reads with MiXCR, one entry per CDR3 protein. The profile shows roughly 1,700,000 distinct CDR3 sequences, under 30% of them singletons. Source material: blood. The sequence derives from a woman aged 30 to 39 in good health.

CDR3 amino acids: CSVEELAVYNEQFF. The CDR3 DNA follows: TGCAGCGTTGAAGAATTGGCAGTATACAATGAGCAGTTCTTC. The chain recombines TRBV29-1 with TRBJ2-1; D remains ambiguous. With 0 bases removed from V and 4 bases from J, the gap between germline ends came to 10 bases. The CDR3 length is 14 residues. CDR1 and CDR2 from the germline V gene are SQVTM and ANQGSEA.